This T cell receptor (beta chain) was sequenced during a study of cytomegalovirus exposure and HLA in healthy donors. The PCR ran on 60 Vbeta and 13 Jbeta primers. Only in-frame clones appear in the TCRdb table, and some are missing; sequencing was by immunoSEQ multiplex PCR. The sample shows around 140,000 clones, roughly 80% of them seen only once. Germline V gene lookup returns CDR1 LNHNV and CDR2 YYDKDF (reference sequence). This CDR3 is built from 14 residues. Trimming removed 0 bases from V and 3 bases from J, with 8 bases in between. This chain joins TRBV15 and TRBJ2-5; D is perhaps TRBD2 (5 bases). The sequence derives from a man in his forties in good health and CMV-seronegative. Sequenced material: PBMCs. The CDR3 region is CATSRDRGEETQYF. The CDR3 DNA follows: TGTGCCACCAGCAGAGATCGGGGTGAAGAGACCCAGTACTTC.